This T cell receptor beta chain is from a study of cytomegalovirus exposure and HLA in healthy donors. With V trimmed by 0 bases and J by 4 bases, 6 bases remained unmatched. The CDR3 contains 15 residues. Germline lookup yields CDR1 SGHDT and CDR2 YYEEEE. PCR amplification relied on 60 Vbeta primers (plus 13 Jbeta primers). Using immunoSEQ multiplex PCR, the repertoire was profiled, and TCRdb retains in-frame clones only, with some absent. The repertoire holds about 130,000 clones, with about two thirds as singletons. The source material was PBMCs. This sequence was found in a woman between 35 and 50 years old in good health and CMV-seronegative. This chain joins TRBV5-6 and TRBJ1-2; 7 bases are a match to TRBD1. The CDR3 loop is CASSLEDRPFYGYTF. The CDR3 DNA reads TGTGCCAGCAGCTTGGAGGACAGGCCCTTCTATGGCTACACCTTC.